The present T cell receptor (beta chain) was sequenced within a study of shared clonotypes between healthy human individuals. Study-level points and caveats: The represented genetic and exposure-history diversity was limited by the small number of donors.

Note on this clone: Its target is not known.

Germline CDR1 SGHAT, CDR2 FQNNGV. The CDR3 totals 13 residues. V dropped 4 bases and J dropped 4 bases, with 8 bases sitting between them. Here immunoSEQ multiplex PCR was the method, and the copy in TCRdb shows in-frame clones only, minus some. The sample consists of approximately 2.5 million clones, around nine tenths of them appearing once. The source material was naive CD4+ T cells sorted from blood. Subset denoted: CD45RA+ positively selected. The sequence was obtained from a young man in good health. The chain couples TRBV11-2 to TRBJ1-3; D call uncertain. The CDR3 nucleotides are TGTGCCAGCAGCTCTCCTTTGGGAAACACCATATATTTT. Translated: CASSSPLGNTIYF.